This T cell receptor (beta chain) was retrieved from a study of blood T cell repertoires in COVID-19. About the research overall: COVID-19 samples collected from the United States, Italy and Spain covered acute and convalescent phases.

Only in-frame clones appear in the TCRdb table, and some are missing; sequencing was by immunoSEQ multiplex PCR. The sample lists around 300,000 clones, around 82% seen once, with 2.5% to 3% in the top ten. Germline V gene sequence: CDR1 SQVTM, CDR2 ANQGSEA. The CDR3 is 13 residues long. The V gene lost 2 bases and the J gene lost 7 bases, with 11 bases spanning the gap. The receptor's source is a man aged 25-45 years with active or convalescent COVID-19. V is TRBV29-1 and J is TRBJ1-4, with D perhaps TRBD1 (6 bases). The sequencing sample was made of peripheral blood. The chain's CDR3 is CSVEYEDSEKLFF. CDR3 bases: TGCAGCGTTGAATATGAGGACAGTGAAAAACTGTTTTTT.